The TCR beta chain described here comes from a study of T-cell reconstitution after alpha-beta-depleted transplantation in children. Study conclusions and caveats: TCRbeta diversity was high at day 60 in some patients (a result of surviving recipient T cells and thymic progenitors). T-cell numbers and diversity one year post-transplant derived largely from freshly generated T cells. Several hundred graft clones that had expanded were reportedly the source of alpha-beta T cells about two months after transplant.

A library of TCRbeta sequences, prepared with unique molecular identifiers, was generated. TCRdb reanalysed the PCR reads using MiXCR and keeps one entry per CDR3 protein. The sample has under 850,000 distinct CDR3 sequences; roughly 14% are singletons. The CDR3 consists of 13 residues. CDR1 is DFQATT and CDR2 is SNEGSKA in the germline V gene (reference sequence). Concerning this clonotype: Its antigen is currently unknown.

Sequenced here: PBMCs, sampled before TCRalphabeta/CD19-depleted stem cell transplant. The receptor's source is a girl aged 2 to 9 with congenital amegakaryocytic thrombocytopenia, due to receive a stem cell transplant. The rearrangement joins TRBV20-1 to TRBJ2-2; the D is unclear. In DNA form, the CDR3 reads TGCAGCCCGATCGAGGCGAACACCGGGGAGCTGTTTTTT. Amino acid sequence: CSPIEANTGELFF.